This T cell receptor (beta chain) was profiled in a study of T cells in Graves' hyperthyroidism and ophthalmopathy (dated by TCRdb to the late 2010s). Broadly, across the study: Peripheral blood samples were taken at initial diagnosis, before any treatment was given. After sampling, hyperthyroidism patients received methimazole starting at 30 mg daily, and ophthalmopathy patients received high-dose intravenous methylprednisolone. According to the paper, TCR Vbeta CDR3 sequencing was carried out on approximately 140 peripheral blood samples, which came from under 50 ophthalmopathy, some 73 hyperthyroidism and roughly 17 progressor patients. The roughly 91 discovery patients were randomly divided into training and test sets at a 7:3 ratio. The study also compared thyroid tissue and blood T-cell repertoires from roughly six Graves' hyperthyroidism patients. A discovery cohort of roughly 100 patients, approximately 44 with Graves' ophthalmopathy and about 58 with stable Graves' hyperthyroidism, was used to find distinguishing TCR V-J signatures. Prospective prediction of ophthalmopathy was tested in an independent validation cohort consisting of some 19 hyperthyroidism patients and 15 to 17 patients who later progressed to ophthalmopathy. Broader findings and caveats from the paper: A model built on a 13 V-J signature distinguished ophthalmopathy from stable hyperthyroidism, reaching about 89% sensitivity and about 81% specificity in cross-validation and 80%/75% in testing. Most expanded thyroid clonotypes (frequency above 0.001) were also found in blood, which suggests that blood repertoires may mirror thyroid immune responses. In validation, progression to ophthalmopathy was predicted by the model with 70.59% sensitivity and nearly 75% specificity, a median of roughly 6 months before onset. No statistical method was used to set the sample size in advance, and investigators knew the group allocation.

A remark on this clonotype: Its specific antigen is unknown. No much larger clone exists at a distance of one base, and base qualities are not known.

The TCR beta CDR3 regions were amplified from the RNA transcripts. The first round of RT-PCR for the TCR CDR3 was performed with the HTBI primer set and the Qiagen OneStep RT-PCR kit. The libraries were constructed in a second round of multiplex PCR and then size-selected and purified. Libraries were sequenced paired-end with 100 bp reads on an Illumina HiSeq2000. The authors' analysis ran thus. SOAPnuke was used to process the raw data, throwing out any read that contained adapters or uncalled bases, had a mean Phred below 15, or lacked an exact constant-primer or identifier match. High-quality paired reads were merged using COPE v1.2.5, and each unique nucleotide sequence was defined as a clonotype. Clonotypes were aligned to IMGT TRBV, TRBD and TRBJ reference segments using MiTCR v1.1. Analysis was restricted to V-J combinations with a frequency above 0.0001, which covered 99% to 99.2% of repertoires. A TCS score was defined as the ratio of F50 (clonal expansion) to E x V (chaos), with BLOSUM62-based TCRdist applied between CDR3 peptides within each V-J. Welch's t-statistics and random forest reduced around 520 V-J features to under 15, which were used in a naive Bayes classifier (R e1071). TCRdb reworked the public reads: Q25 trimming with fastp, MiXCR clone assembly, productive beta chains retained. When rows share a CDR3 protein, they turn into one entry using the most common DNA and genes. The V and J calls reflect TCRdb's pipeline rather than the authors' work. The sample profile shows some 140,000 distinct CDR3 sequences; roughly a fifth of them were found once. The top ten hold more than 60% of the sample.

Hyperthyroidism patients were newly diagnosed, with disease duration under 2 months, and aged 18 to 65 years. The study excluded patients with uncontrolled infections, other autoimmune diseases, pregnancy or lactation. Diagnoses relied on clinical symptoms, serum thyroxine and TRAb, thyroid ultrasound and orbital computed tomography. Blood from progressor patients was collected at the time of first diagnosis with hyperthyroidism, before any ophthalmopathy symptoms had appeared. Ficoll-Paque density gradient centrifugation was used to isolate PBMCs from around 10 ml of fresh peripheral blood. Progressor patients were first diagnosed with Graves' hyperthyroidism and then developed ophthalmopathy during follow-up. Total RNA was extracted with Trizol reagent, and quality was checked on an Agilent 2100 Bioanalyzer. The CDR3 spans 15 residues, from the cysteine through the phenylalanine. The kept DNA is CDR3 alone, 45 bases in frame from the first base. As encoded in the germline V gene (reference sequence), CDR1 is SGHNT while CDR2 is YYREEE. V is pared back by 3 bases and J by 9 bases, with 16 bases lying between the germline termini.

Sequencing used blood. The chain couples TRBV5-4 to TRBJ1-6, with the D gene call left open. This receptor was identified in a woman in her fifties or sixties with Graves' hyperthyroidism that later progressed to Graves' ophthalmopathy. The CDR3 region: CASSSDGVYGSPLHF. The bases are TGTGCCAGCAGCTCGGACGGGGTCTACGGTTCACCCCTCCACTTT.